This TCR beta chain appears in the sequencing data of a study of T-cell memory formation after mild COVID-19. Study-wide findings and caveats: Clones that contracted clustered mainly in CM and EM if CD4+ and in EMRA if CD8+. Certain responding clones were present in pre-infection memory, suggesting participation of cross-reactive memory.

MiXCR, run by TCRdb on the 5' RACE reads, gives a single entry per CDR3 protein. In the table there are 160,000 or so distinct CDR3 sequences, about 28% of which are singletons. Comment on this clonotype: No antigen is known for it.

Trimming at V came to 0 bases and at J to 3 bases, leaving 4 bases not matched to a gene. The CDR3 has 16 residues. Germline V CDR1 and CDR2: SGHVS, FNYEAQ. This clonotype was sampled from an adult woman who had mild COVID-19 (a few samples of this study predate the infection). Cell type and time point are not known. This chain connects TRBV7-6 to TRBJ2-3; 9 nucleotides match TRBD2. The sequencing sample was made of PBMCs or a T cell subset sorted from them (not recorded which). CDR3 region: CASSLASGGRTDTQYF. CDR3 bases: TGTGCCAGCAGCTTAGCTAGCGGGGGTAGGACAGATACGCAGTATTTT.